One and the same sample provided the 32 T cell receptor beta chains below, sequenced in a study of cytomegalovirus exposure and HLA in healthy donors. Primers for the PCR totalled 60 Vbeta and 13 Jbeta. The method was immunoSEQ multiplex PCR; TCRdb's version includes in-frame clones alone and lacks a portion of them. The table lists roughly 130,000 clones, around 75% of them singletons, with about 3% in the top ten. Material for sequencing was PBMCs. Receptors were obtained from a female donor in good health and CMV-seronegative.

This chain joins TRBV7-2 and TRBJ1-1; the match to TRBD1 covers 7 bases. The CDR3 length is 14 residues. Germline loops: CDR1 SGHTA, CDR2 FQGNSA. V gave up 6 bases and J gave up 6 bases; unmatched junction bases: 10. The CDR3 DNA sequence: TGTGCCAGCAGGACTACAGGGGCCACATCTGAAGCTTTCTTT. As protein: CASRTTGATSEAFF.

This clone has just a few counts. This chain uses TRBV19 with TRBJ1-1; D is possibly TRBD1 (6 bases). V was cut by 6 bases and J by 0 bases, with 8 bases left in between. Germline CDR1 is LNHDA and CDR2 is SQIVND (reference sequence). The CDR3 consists of 13 residues. CDR3 in amino acids: CASSGQLNTEAFF. The CDR3, as DNA: TGTGCCAGTAGCGGACAGCTGAACACTGAAGCTTTCTTT.

The chain combines TRBV6-5 with TRBJ2-2; weak D call: TRBD1 (5 bases). The V and J ends lost 6 bases and 8 bases respectively, with 19 bases between them. The V gene's germline CDR1 is MNHEY and CDR2 SVGAGI. The CDR3 totals 15 residues. The CDR3 nucleotides are TGTGCCAGCAGCCCGGTGGGGAAGGGGTCTGGGGAGCTGTTTTTT. It is translated as CASSPVGKGSGELFF.

This clone was seen once. The genes are TRBV6-5 and TRBJ2-3, with 8 nucleotides matching TRBD2. CDR1 is MNHEY and CDR2 is SVGAGI in the germline V gene. This CDR3 has 15 residues. V lost 4 bases, J lost 4 bases, and 7 bases stayed unmatched. CDR3 protein: CASSWTGGPPDTQYF. DNA for the CDR3: TGTGCCAGCAGTTGGACGGGGGGGCCACCAGATACGCAGTATTTT.

The V gene is TRBV7-8, the J gene TRBJ2-1, with 10 bases aligning to TRBD2. The V and J ends lost 1 base and 10 bases, in that order; junction bases with no gene match: 7. The CDR3 spans 15 residues. The germline V gene has CDR1 SGHVS and CDR2 FQNEAQ. The CDR3 is CASSLGASGRREQFF. Here the CDR3 DNA reads TGTGCCAGCAGCTTAGGCGCTAGCGGGAGACGAGAGCAGTTCTTC. Complete variable domain (other parts from reference TRBV7-8 and TRBJ2-1): GAGVSQSPRYKVAKRGQDVALRCDPISGHVSLFWYQQALGQGPEFLTYFQNEAQLDKSGLPSDRFFAERPEGSVSTLKIQRTQQEDSAVYLCASSLGASGRREQFFGPGTRLTVL.

The chain links TRBV5-7 to TRBJ2-3; 7 bases are a match to TRBD2. TRBV5-7 carries the ORF label, with uncertain function. Germline trimming cut 2 bases from V and 6 bases from J; bases unmatched to any gene: 12. CDR3 length: 16 residues. CDR3 sequence (DNA): TGTGCCAGCAGCTTCCGACTAGCTGGTTCGTCGGATACGCAGTATTTT. It encodes CASSFRLAGSSDTQYF.

This clone has just a few counts. The chain employs TRBV4-3 and TRBJ2-3; 8 bases agree with TRBD2. J lost 1 base, V lost 4 bases, and 7 bases had no gene match. CDR3 length: 16 amino acids. Germline V gene lookup returns CDR1 LGHNA and CDR2 YSLEER. CDR3: CASSPQAGARTDTQYF. In nucleotides, the CDR3 is TGCGCCAGCAGCCCCCAAGCGGGGGCGCGCACAGATACGCAGTATTTT.

The gene calls are TRBV30 and TRBJ2-1; TRBD2 might be the D (6 bases). Trimming shortened V by 0 bases and J by 11 bases, and 14 bases separated the two germline ends. In germline, CDR1 is GTSNPN, CDR2 SVGIG (reference sequence). The CDR3 is made up of 13 amino acids. CDR3 sequence (DNA): TGTGCCTGGAGTGTAGGGTCGGGAGTGAAGCAGTTCTTC. Amino acid sequence: CAWSVGSGVKQFF.

The rearrangement links TRBV2 to TRBJ1-1; D remains ambiguous. Looked up from germline, CDR1 is SNHLY and CDR2 is FYNNEI. V lost 7 bases and J 0 bases, leaving 9 bases between the germline ends. This CDR3 has 13 amino acids. CDR3 amino acids: CASNSFMNTEAFF. The DNA for the CDR3 is TGTGCCAGCAACAGCTTCATGAACACTGAAGCTTTCTTT.

This clone was seen a handful of times. J is TRBJ1-3 and V is TRBV7-2; 8 bases fit TRBD1. Germline V CDR1 and CDR2: SGHTA, FQGNSA. V lost 4 bases to trimming and J lost 4 bases; unmatched junction nucleotides: 3. The length of the CDR3 is 14 residues. The CDR3 region is CASSSTGVGNTIYF. As DNA, the CDR3 is TGTGCCAGCAGCTCGACAGGGGTAGGAAACACCATATATTTT.

Details on this clone: Distinct nucleotide sequences in the sample also encode this CDR3. CDR3 amino acids: CASSQERRGGGGGTEAFF. As DNA, the CDR3 is TGCGCCAGCAGCCAGGAAAGGAGGGGGGGAGGGGGAGGTACTGAAGCTTTCTTT. The chain has TRBV4-1 and TRBJ1-1; perhaps TRBD1 as D (6 bases). The CDR3 has 18 residues. From germline, CDR1 is MGHRA and CDR2 YSYEKL. V lost 3 bases, J lost 5 bases, and 25 bases lay in between.

This clone is a singleton in its sample. The rearrangement links TRBV9 to TRBJ1-1, with D perhaps TRBD1 (5 bases). Between the trimmed V and J ends, which lost 0 bases and 11 bases, there was a span of 17 bases. The CDR3 sequence is 14 residues long. The germline V gene has CDR1 SGDLS and CDR2 YYNGEE. The CDR3: CASSVDIAGGTAFF. The DNA of the CDR3 is TGTGCCAGCAGCGTAGACATCGCGGGGGGTACGGCTTTCTTT.

V usage is TRBV11-2 and J usage is TRBJ1-1, with TRBD1 matching 8 bases. Trimming took 5 bases from V and 4 from J; bases not matched to a gene: 3. Germline CDR1 SGHAT, CDR2 FQNNGV. CDR3 length: 13 amino acids. DNA of the CDR3: TGTGCCAGCAGCCAAGACAGGGGCACTGAAGCTTTCTTT. Translated, it gives CASSQDRGTEAFF.

This clone was observed once. The chain carries TRBV19 and TRBJ1-2; D unclear. The germline gives CDR1 LNHDA, CDR2 SQIVND (reference sequence). With 3 bases removed from V and 4 bases from J, the gap between germline ends came to 12 bases. The CDR3 is 14 amino acids. CDR3 in amino acids: CASSIGPAGYGYTF. Written as DNA, the CDR3 is TGTGCCAGTAGTATCGGACCGGCGGGCTATGGCTACACCTTC.

The chain combines TRBV28 with TRBJ1-2, with D perhaps matching TRBD1 (5 bases). This CDR3 has 14 amino acids. With 7 bases removed from V and 8 bases from J, the gap between germline ends came to 20 bases. The germline gives CDR1 MDHEN, CDR2 SYDVKM. In DNA form, the CDR3 reads TGTGCCAGCATCCCGGGGGGTCGGGCCGGGGGCTACACCTTC. Amino acid sequence: CASIPGGRAGGYTF.

This clone is a singleton in its sample. This sequence joins TRBV7-2 and TRBJ2-3, with 10 bases aligning to TRBD2. The CDR3 runs to 16 residues. The J segment lost 4 bases and the V segment lost 0 bases, leaving 4 bases of the junction unmatched. CDR1 and CDR2 from the germline V gene are SGHTA and FQGNSA. CDR3 in DNA: TGTGCCAGCAGCTTAGCGGAGCGGGGGGGTGCAGATACGCAGTATTTT. The encoded protein is CASSLAERGGADTQYF.

V usage is TRBV9 and J usage is TRBJ1-5; possibly TRBD1 for D (6 bases). Germline CDR1 and CDR2: SGDLS and YYNGEE. The V end lost 7 bases, the J end lost 4 bases, and 9 bases lay between the germline ends. This CDR3 is 12 amino acids long. The CDR3 sequence is CASGTPNQPQHF. CDR3 sequence (DNA): TGTGCCAGCGGGACACCTAATCAGCCCCAGCATTTT.

This clone was detected a few times. This chain connects TRBV7-2 to TRBJ1-1; D call uncertain. This CDR3 has 13 residues. Germline CDR1 SGHTA, CDR2 FQGNSA. Trimming took 5 bases from V and 2 from J, leaving 9 bases between them. Here the CDR3 reads CASSLVPNTEAFF. CDR3 DNA sequence: TGTGCCAGCAGCCTCGTCCCCAACACTGAAGCTTTCTTT. Based on the CDR3 plus reference TRBV7-2 and TRBJ1-1, the full variable domain is GAGVSQSPSNKVTEKGKDVELRCDPISGHTALYWYRQSLGQGLEFLIYFQGNSAPDKSGLPSDRFSAERTGGSVSTLTIQRTQQEDSAVYLCASSLVPNTEAFFGQGTRLTVV.

V and J are TRBV7-8 and TRBJ1-1; D unclear. The CDR3 spans 13 residues. Trimming shortened V by 0 bases and J by 4 bases, and 6 bases separated the two germline ends. Germline CDR1 is SGHVS and CDR2 is FQNEAQ. CDR3 bases: TGTGCCAGCAGCTTAGCCTCGTTCACTGAAGCTTTCTTT. It codes for CASSLASFTEAFF.

The rearrangement uses TRBV7-8 and TRBJ2-1; 12 bases match TRBD2. After removal of 6 bases from V and 7 bases from J, the junction contained 7 bases not matched to a gene. The germline gives CDR1 SGHVS, CDR2 FQNEAQ. The CDR3 spans 15 residues. CDR3 sequence (DNA): TGTGCCAGCAGGCCTGGACTAGCGGGACAAAATGAGCAGTTCTTC. It yields the protein CASRPGLAGQNEQFF.

This clone occurred a few times. V usage is TRBV5-1 and J usage is TRBJ2-7, with D possibly TRBD1 on 6 matching bases. Germline CDR1 and CDR2: SGHRS and YFSETQ. CDR3 length: 16 amino acids. Trimming cost V 4 bases and J 2 bases, with 19 bases left between them. CDR3 bases: TGCGCCAGCAGCCCGAGGGCCCAGGGGTTAGCCTACGAGCAGTACTTC. It translates to CASSPRAQGLAYEQYF.

This sequence joins TRBV28 and TRBJ2-1; D is possibly TRBD2 (6 bases). The CDR3 covers 13 residues. CDR1 and CDR2 (germline): MDHEN, SYDVKM. Deletions cut 4 bases from V and 8 bases from J, with 12 bases between. In nucleotides, the CDR3 is TGTGCCAGCAGTTCGACTAGTTTGGATGAGCAGTTCTTC. It translates to CASSSTSLDEQFF. The full variable domain, completed using reference TRBV28 and TRBJ2-1, is DVKVTQSSRYLVKRTGEKVFLECVQDMDHENMFWYRQDPGLGLRLIYFSYDVKMKEKGDIPEGYSVSREKKERFSLILESASTNQTSMYLCASSSTSLDEQFFGPGTRLTVL.

V usage is TRBV18 and J usage is TRBJ2-3, with 10 bases identical to TRBD2. The CDR3 is 15 residues long. Losses at the gene ends were 1 base for V and 6 bases for J; bases not matched to a gene: 4. Germline V gives CDR1 KGHSH, CDR2 LQKENI. The CDR3 reads CASSPRNSGGDTQYF. The CDR3 DNA is TGTGCCAGCTCACCACGTAATAGCGGGGGGGATACGCAGTATTTT.

The gene calls are TRBV9 and TRBJ1-2; 8 bases map to TRBD1. Trimming at V came to 0 bases and at J to 3 bases, leaving 4 bases not matched to a gene. Germline V CDR1 and CDR2: SGDLS, YYNGEE. The CDR3 covers 15 residues. Here the CDR3 reads CASSVGDRTDYGYTF. CDR3 in DNA: TGTGCCAGCAGCGTAGGGGACAGGACGGACTATGGCTACACCTTC.

The J gene is TRBJ2-1, the V gene TRBV19, with D possibly TRBD1 on 5 matching bases. The CDR3 sequence is 14 residues long. Germline V gene sequence: CDR1 LNHDA, CDR2 SQIVND (reference sequence). Deletions cut 3 bases from V and 6 bases from J, with 12 bases between. CDR3 nucleotide sequence: TGTGCCAGTAGTATCTCCTGGACACCCAATGAGCAGTTCTTC. Translated, it gives CASSISWTPNEQFF.

The gene calls are TRBV2 and TRBJ2-1; TRBD2 aligns across 12 bases. This CDR3 is built from 17 residues. V lost 4 bases to trimming and J lost 2 bases; unmatched junction nucleotides: 6. Germline V lookup: CDR1 SNHLY, CDR2 FYNNEI. CDR3 region: CASSGRLAGGPYNEQFF. CDR3 DNA sequence: TGTGCCAGCAGTGGCCGCCTAGCGGGGGGGCCCTACAATGAGCAGTTCTTC.

The chain uses TRBV2 and TRBJ2-5; 7 bases map to TRBD1. V lost 7 bases, J lost 5 bases, and 10 bases stayed unmatched. Germline CDR1 reads SNHLY; CDR2 reads FYNNEI. This CDR3 contains 14 residues. CDR3 nucleotides: TGTGCCAGCACCTCGGACAGGAACCGGGAGACCCAGTACTTC. Translated: CASTSDRNRETQYF.

The chain is built from TRBV9 and TRBJ2-1; 8 positions agree with TRBD2. CDR3 length equals 18 residues. Germline loops: CDR1 SGDLS, CDR2 YYNGEE. J gave up 6 bases and V 4 bases, and 18 bases lay outside the gene matches. The CDR3 DNA sequence: TGTGCCAGCAGCTCTAGGGAGGGGTCGGGGGGGCGATTCAATGAGCAGTTCTTC. Its protein is CASSSREGSGGRFNEQFF.

The rearrangement uses TRBV7-9 and TRBJ2-6, with no clear D. The length of the CDR3 is 15 residues. Germline assignment: CDR1 SEHNR and CDR2 FQNEAQ (reference sequence). V was trimmed by 1 base and J by 3 bases, leaving 7 bases between them. The CDR3: CASSLVFGGANVLTF. The CDR3 DNA is TGTGCCAGCAGCTTAGTGTTCGGTGGGGCCAACGTCCTGACTTTC.

The CDR3 protein is CASSFQREIEKLFF. The DNA of the CDR3 is TGTGCCAGCTCGTTCCAGCGGGAAATCGAAAAACTGTTTTTT. The chain couples TRBV18 to TRBJ1-4; D gene uncertain. The V end lost 6 bases, the J end lost 8 bases, and 16 bases lay between the germline ends. This CDR3 comprises 14 residues. The V gene's germline CDR1 is KGHSH and CDR2 LQKENI.

The CDR3 nucleotides are TGTGCCAGCAGTGGAACAGGGGTCTCCTACGAGCAGTACTTC. Translated: CASSGTGVSYEQYF. The chain carries TRBV2 and TRBJ2-7, with 7 bases that match TRBD1. The CDR3 totals 14 residues. CDR1 and CDR2 from the germline V gene are SNHLY and FYNNEI. J lost 0 bases, V lost 4 bases, and 3 bases had no gene match.

V gene TRBV30 combines with J gene TRBJ1-2; 10 positions match TRBD1. Trimming cost V 3 bases and J 4 bases; bases outside gene matches: 5. The germline V gene encodes CDR1 GTSNPN and CDR2 SVGIG (reference sequence). This CDR3 has 14 amino acids. The CDR3 coding sequence is TGTGCCTGGAGGGGGACAGGGGAGGGCTATGGCTACACCTTC. Translation gives CAWRGTGEGYGYTF.